This entry lists 18 T cell receptor beta chains sequenced from one sample in a study of OX40 agonist ivuxolimab in advanced cancers. TCRdb keeps only in-frame clones here, not all; method: immunoSEQ multiplex PCR. The sample lists about 77,000 clones; around 85% were seen once. The source was CD4+ or CD8+ T cells sorted from blood, collected in a trial of the OX40 agonist ivuxolimab. These receptors all stem from an adult with an advanced solid tumor such as melanoma, head and neck, liver or kidney cancer.

This chain connects TRBV6-1 to TRBJ1-3, with D uncertain. The CDR3 is 16 amino acids. Deletions cut 1 base from V and 0 bases from J, with 10 bases between. Germline loops: CDR1 MNHNS, CDR2 SASEGT. The CDR3 DNA is TGTGCCAGCAGTGAAGGGCAGGTCCGCTCTGGAAACACCATATATTTT. Residues: CASSEGQVRSGNTIYF.

The gene calls are TRBV4-2 and TRBJ2-1; TRBD1 matches 11 bases. V was pared by 4 bases and J by 6 bases, with 8 bases of the junction left unmatched. Germline CDR1 is LGHNA and CDR2 is YNFKEQ. The CDR3 extends over 16 amino acids. The CDR3 nucleotides are TGTGCCAGCAGCCGCCAAGCCGGGACAGGGGGCAATGAGCAGTTCTTC. Translated, it gives CASSRQAGTGGNEQFF.

V is TRBV5-5 and J is TRBJ1-1, with D possibly matching TRBD1 (5 bases). Trimming stripped 0 bases from V and 2 bases from J, with 14 bases between. Per the germline V gene, CDR1 is SGHKS and CDR2 is YYEKEE (reference sequence). The CDR3 extends over 16 amino acids. Here the CDR3 reads CASSLVGAGRNTEAFF. CDR3 nucleotide sequence: TGTGCCAGCAGCTTGGTGGGAGCAGGGAGAAACACTGAAGCTTTCTTT.

The chain is built from TRBV5-1 and TRBJ1-2; a possible D gene is TRBD1 (5 bases). V was pared by 0 bases and J by 2 bases, with 11 bases between. CDR1 and CDR2 from the germline V gene are SGHRS and YFSETQ. This CDR3 comprises 15 residues. The CDR3 nucleotides are TGCGCCAGCAGCTTGGTGGCAGGGACCAACTATGGCTACACCTTC. Translating gives CASSLVAGTNYGYTF.

The chain recombines TRBV6-5 with TRBJ1-2; D remains unclear. The CDR3 loop spans 15 amino acids. Germline CDR1 reads MNHEY; CDR2 reads SVGAGI. Trimming cost V 7 bases and J 4 bases, with 19 bases left between them. This CDR3 is CASTPTPGSSYGYTF. The CDR3 DNA sequence: TGTGCCAGCACCCCCACCCCAGGCTCCTCCTATGGCTACACCTTC.

The chain is built from TRBV2 and TRBJ1-1; D gene uncertain. The V end lost 1 base, the J end lost 8 bases, and 5 bases lay between the germline ends. Germline assignment: CDR1 SNHLY and CDR2 FYNNEI. CDR3 length: 11 residues. This chain's CDR3 is CASSEGNEAFF. In DNA form, the CDR3 reads TGTGCCAGCAGTGAAGGTAACGAAGCTTTCTTT.

The chain combines TRBV27 with TRBJ1-1, with 7 bases lining up with TRBD1. With 3 bases clipped from V and 3 bases from J, the junction kept 1 base outside the gene matches. The CDR3 is 13 amino acids. Germline V gives CDR1 MNHEY, CDR2 SMNVEV (reference sequence). The CDR3 DNA is TGTGCCAGCAGTTTCGACAGGGACACTGAAGCTTTCTTT. Translated: CASSFDRDTEAFF.

The chain couples TRBV6-6 to TRBJ2-6; tentatively, D is TRBD2 (5 bases). CDR3 length equals 16 residues. From germline, CDR1 is MNHNY and CDR2 SVGAGI (reference sequence). V was trimmed by 2 bases and J by 1 base, leaving 9 bases between them. Here the CDR3 DNA reads TGTGCCAGCAGTTACGACGGAGGTTCTGGGGCCAACGTCCTGACTTTC. This encodes CASSYDGGSGANVLTF.

The J gene is TRBJ2-1, the V gene TRBV30; D possibly uses TRBD1 or TRBD2 (5 bases each). V was clipped by 0 bases and J by 0 bases, with 9 bases between them. Germline V lookup: CDR1 GTSNPN, CDR2 SVGIG (reference sequence). The CDR3 has 15 amino acids. As DNA, the CDR3 is TGTGCCTGGAGTGTATGGGGGAGCTCCTACAATGAGCAGTTCTTC. Its translation is CAWSVWGSSYNEQFF.

This chain uses TRBV5-1 with TRBJ2-1, with 7 bases that match TRBD1. The CDR3 contains 15 residues. With V trimmed by 0 bases and J by 4 bases, 4 bases remained unmatched. Germline CDR1 and CDR2: SGHRS and YFSETQ. Here the CDR3 reads CASSLGQGGYNEQFF. DNA of the CDR3: TGCGCCAGCAGCTTGGGACAGGGTGGGTACAATGAGCAGTTCTTC.

This chain connects TRBV21-1 to TRBJ2-7. TRBV21-1 is described as a pseudogene. The CDR3 consists of 14 residues. The CDR3 sequence is CASSKGEEWGEQYF. The CDR3 DNA sequence: TGTGCCAGCAGCAAAGGTGAGGAGTGGGGCGAGCAGTACTTC.

This rearrangement joins TRBV11-3 to TRBJ2-2; D remains ambiguous. Germline V CDR1 and CDR2: SGHNT, YENEEA. The CDR3 covers 14 residues. The germline V and J ends were trimmed by 1 base and 3 bases, with 6 bases remaining between them. The CDR3 sequence: CASSLAYDTGELFF. In nucleotides, the CDR3 is TGTGCCAGCAGCTTAGCCTACGACACCGGGGAGCTGTTTTTT.

The chain couples TRBV28 to TRBJ1-2; D remains unclear. The germline V gene encodes CDR1 MDHEN and CDR2 SYDVKM. V was cut by 5 bases and J by 7 bases, with 14 bases left in between. CDR3 size: 13 residues. This chain's CDR3 is CASSKSRGLGYTF. The CDR3 region has the DNA TGTGCCAGCAGTAAAAGTCGGGGTCTTGGCTACACCTTC.

The chain combines TRBV11-2 with TRBJ2-2; TRBD2 matches at 13 bases. V trimming: 0 bases; J trimming: 7 bases; junction bases outside the gene matches: 11. The CDR3 is made up of 19 amino acids. From germline, CDR1 is SGHAT and CDR2 FQNNGV. The CDR3 is CASSLDRTSGRRGIGELFF. The DNA for the CDR3 is TGTGCCAGCAGCTTAGACCGGACTAGCGGGAGAAGGGGTATCGGGGAGCTGTTTTTT.

This chain joins TRBV9 and TRBJ1-1, with D possibly matching TRBD1 (5 bases). V lost 3 bases and J lost 1, with 13 bases in between. Germline V gives CDR1 SGDLS, CDR2 YYNGEE. CDR3 size: 15 residues. As DNA, the CDR3 is TGTGCCAGCAGCGCCATAGTTGGGGCGAACACTGAAGCTTTCTTT. Translating it yields CASSAIVGANTEAFF.

The J gene is TRBJ1-5, the V gene TRBV28; D gene ambiguous. CDR3 length: 15 residues. Per the germline V gene, CDR1 is MDHEN and CDR2 is SYDVKM. V lost 5 bases and J 1 base, leaving 12 bases between the germline ends. CDR3 nucleotide sequence: TGTGCCAGCAGTCTGCGGACCGCGAGCAATCAGCCCCAGCATTTT. As protein: CASSLRTASNQPQHF.

This chain links TRBV4-2 with TRBJ2-1; the match to TRBD2 covers 9 bases. The CDR3 is made up of 16 amino acids. The junction had 6 bases not matched to a gene; V was cut back by 0 bases and J by 6 bases. CDR1 is LGHNA and CDR2 is YNFKEQ in the germline V gene. The CDR3 DNA reads as TGTGCCAGCAGCCAAGAACCTAGCGGGACCTCCAATGAGCAGTTCTTC. It translates to CASSQEPSGTSNEQFF.

The gene calls are TRBV11-3 and TRBJ2-7; tentatively, D is TRBD2 (6 bases). The CDR3 has 17 amino acids. The germline V and J ends were trimmed by 7 bases and 1 base, with 23 bases remaining between them. Germline V gene lookup returns CDR1 SGHNT and CDR2 YENEEA. CDR3 protein: CASTLGGNRGASYEQYF. Written as DNA, the CDR3 is TGTGCCAGCACCCTTGGAGGGAACCGGGGCGCGTCCTACGAGCAGTACTTC.